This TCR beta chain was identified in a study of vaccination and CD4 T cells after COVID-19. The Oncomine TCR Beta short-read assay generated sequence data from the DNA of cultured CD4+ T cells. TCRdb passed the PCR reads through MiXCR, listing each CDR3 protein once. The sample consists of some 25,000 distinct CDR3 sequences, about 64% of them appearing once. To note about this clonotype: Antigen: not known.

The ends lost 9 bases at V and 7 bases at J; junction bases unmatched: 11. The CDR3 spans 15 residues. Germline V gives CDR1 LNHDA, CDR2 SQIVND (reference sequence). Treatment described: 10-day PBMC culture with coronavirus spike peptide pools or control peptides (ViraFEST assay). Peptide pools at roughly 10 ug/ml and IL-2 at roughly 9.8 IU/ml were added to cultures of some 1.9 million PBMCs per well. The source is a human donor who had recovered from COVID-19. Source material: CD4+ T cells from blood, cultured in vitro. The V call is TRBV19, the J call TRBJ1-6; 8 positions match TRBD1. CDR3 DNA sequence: TGTGCCAGCGGGGTCGGACAGGGCCGAAATTCACCCCTCCACTTT. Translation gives CASGVGQGRNSPLHF.